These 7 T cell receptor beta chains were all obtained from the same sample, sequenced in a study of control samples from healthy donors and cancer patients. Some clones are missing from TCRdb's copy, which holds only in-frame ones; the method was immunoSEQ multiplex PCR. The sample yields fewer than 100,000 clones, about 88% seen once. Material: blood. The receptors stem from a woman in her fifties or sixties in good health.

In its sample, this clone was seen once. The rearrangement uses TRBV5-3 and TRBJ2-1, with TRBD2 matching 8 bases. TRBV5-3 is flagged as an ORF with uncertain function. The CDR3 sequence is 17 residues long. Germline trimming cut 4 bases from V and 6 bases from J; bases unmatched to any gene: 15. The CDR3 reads CARSSRLTGGPCNEQFF. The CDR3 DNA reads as TGTGCCAGAAGCAGCCGGTTAACGGGGGGGCCTTGCAATGAGCAGTTCTTC.

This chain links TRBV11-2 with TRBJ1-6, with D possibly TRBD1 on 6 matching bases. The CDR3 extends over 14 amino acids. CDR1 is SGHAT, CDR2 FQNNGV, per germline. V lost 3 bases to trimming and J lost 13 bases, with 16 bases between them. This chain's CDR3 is CASSLIQGSSPLHF. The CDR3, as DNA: TGTGCCAGCAGCTTGATACAGGGATCCTCGCCCCTCCACTTT.

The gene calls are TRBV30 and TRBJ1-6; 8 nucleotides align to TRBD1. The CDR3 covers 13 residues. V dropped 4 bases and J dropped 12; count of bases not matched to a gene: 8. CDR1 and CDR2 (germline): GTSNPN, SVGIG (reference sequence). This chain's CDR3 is CAWNRQGTIPLHF. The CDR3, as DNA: TGTGCCTGGAACAGACAGGGGACCATACCCCTCCACTTT.

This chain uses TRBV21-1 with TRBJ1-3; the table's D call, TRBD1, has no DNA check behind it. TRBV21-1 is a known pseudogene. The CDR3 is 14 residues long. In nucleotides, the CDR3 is TGTGCCAGCAGGGCCAGGGAATCAGGGTACACCATATATTTT. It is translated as CASRARESGYTIYF.

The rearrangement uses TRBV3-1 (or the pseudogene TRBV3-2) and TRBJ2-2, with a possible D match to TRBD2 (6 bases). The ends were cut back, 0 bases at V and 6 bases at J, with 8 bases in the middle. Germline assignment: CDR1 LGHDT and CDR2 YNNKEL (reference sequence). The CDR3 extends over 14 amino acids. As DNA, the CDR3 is TGTGCCAGCAGCCAAGATAGACTAGCCGGGGAGCTGTTTTTT. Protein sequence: CASSQDRLAGELFF.

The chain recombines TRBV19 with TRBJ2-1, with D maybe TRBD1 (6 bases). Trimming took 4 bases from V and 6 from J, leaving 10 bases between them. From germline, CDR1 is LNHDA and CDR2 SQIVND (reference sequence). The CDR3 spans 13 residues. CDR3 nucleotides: TGTGCCAGTAGTAAGACAGGCCGCAATGAGCAGTTCTTC. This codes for CASSKTGRNEQFF. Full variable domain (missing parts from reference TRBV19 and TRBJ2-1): DGGITQSPKYLFRKEGQNVTLSCEQNLNHDAMYWYRQDPGQGLRLIYYSQIVNDFQKGDIAEGYSVSREKKESFPLTVTSAQKNPTAFYLCASSKTGRNEQFFGPGTRLTVL.

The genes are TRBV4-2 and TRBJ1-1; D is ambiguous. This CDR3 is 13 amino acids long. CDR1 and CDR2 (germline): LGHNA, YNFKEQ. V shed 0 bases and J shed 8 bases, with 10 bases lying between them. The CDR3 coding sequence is TGTGCCAGCAGCCAAGACTTCTACGCGGAAGCTTTCTTT. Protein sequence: CASSQDFYAEAFF.